A single sample gave rise to the 14 T cell receptor beta chains below, sequenced in a study of blood T cell repertoires in COVID-19. Profiling relied on immunoSEQ multiplex PCR, and the TCRdb table lists in-frame clones only, not all of them. The sample shows about 160,000 clones, 85% of them seen only once. The sequenced sample consisted of peripheral blood. These receptor sequences come from a human donor with acute or convalescent COVID-19. The donor label of this sample is uncertain.

The V and J genes are TRBV27 and TRBJ1-2, with D perhaps TRBD1 (6 bases). CDR1 and CDR2 from the germline V gene are MNHEY and SMNVEV (reference sequence). The CDR3 is made up of 13 amino acids. V lost 4 bases and J 7 bases, leaving 13 bases between the germline ends. CDR3 in DNA: TGTGCCAGCAGTTCAAGGGGGAGAGGTGGCTACACCTTC. Amino acids: CASSSRGRGGYTF.

This sequence joins TRBV5-1 and TRBJ2-7; D might be TRBD1 (7 bases). CDR1 and CDR2 from the germline V gene are SGHRS and YFSETQ. CDR3 size: 15 residues. V was trimmed by 5 bases and J by 0 bases, leaving 15 bases between them. Written as DNA, the CDR3 is TGCGCCAGCAGGGAGGGGGCTAGTAGCTCCTACGAGCAGTACTTC. Translating it yields CASREGASSSYEQYF.

V is TRBV29-1 and J is TRBJ2-1, with D perhaps matching TRBD2 (6 bases). This CDR3 spans 19 amino acids. Trimming cost V 1 base and J 0 bases, with 22 bases left between them. Germline V CDR1 and CDR2: SQVTM, ANQGSEA. CDR3 in amino acids: CSVEAGASLAKRSYNEQFF. In nucleotides, the CDR3 is TGCAGCGTTGAAGCTGGTGCGTCACTAGCAAAACGCTCCTACAATGAGCAGTTCTTC.

V and J are TRBV18 and TRBJ1-2; D uncertain. The CDR3 is 14 residues long. Trimming removed 2 bases at V and 8 bases at J, with 15 bases between. Germline V gives CDR1 KGHSH, CDR2 LQKENI. CDR3 residues: CASSPASRNGGYTF. Here the CDR3 DNA reads TGTGCCAGCTCACCAGCGTCGAGGAATGGCGGCTACACCTTC.

Remarks on this clone: A junction boundary mismatches the germline segment, possibly from a read error. The V call is TRBV15, the J call TRBJ1-2; D is perhaps TRBD1 (6 bases). CDR1 is LNHNV and CDR2 is YYDKDF in the germline V gene (reference sequence). The CDR3 contains 16 residues. The CDR3 DNA follows: TGTGTCACCAGCAGAGATCGGGGGGGCGTAGGCTATGGCTACACCTTC. As protein: CVTSRDRGGVGYGYTF.

This sequence joins TRBV7-9 and TRBJ2-1; TRBD2 agrees at 7 bases. This CDR3 contains 15 residues. V lost 5 bases, J lost 1 base, and 5 bases stayed unmatched. CDR1 and CDR2 (germline): SEHNR, FQNEAQ (reference sequence). The CDR3 is CASSAPGRSYNEQFF. The CDR3 coding sequence is TGTGCCAGCAGCGCTCCCGGGAGGTCCTACAATGAGCAGTTCTTC. Based on the CDR3 plus reference TRBV7-9 and TRBJ2-1, the full variable domain is DTGVSQNPRHKITKRGQNVTFRCDPISEHNRLYWYRQTLGQGPEFLTYFQNEAQLEKSRLLSDRFSAERPKGSFSTLEIQRTEQGDSAMYLCASSAPGRSYNEQFFGPGTRLTVL.

The chain has TRBV19 and TRBJ2-1, with 7 bases fitting TRBD2. Per germline, CDR1 LNHDA and CDR2 SQIVND (reference sequence). The junction had 6 bases not matched to a gene; V was cut back by 7 bases and J by 0 bases. The CDR3 is 15 amino acids. The CDR3 bases are TGTGCCAGTATCTTCTCGGGAGGCTCCTACAATGAGCAGTTCTTC. This sequence encodes CASIFSGGSYNEQFF.

The chain recombines TRBV11-1 with TRBJ2-2; no clear D. V lost 2 bases and J lost 0, with 10 bases in between. This CDR3 has 16 amino acids. The germline V gene encodes CDR1 SGHAT and CDR2 FQDESV (reference sequence). This CDR3 reads CASSLRYYANTGELFF. CDR3 nucleotide sequence: TGTGCCAGCAGCTTAAGGTACTACGCGAACACCGGGGAGCTGTTTTTT. The full variable domain, with the rest looked up from reference TRBV11-1 and TRBJ2-2, is EAEVAQSPRYKITEKSQAVAFWCDPISGHATLYWYRQILGQGPELLVQFQDESVVDDSQLPKDRFSAERLKGVDSTLKIQPAELGDSAMYLCASSLRYYANTGELFFGEGSRLTVL.

The chain is built from TRBV5-6 and TRBJ2-3; D remains ambiguous. Germline CDR1 and CDR2: SGHDT and YYEEEE. This CDR3 region has 15 residues. Between the trimmed V and J ends, which lost 0 bases and 2 bases, there was a span of 10 bases. CDR3 coding DNA: TGTGCCAGCAGCTTGGCAGGTTTATTCACAGATACGCAGTATTTT. It is translated as CASSLAGLFTDTQYF.

The chain couples TRBV4-3 to TRBJ1-1; unclear D gene. Deletions cut 6 bases from V and 6 bases from J, with 14 bases between. Germline V lookup: CDR1 LGHNA, CDR2 YSLEER. This CDR3 is built from 13 residues. DNA of the CDR3: TGCGCCAGCAGAAGCTCTTTATTCTCTGAAGCTTTCTTT. Translated, it gives CASRSSLFSEAFF.

The rearrangement links TRBV6-5 to TRBJ2-7, with TRBD2 matching 8 bases. Unmatched junction bases numbered 4, after V lost 3 bases and J lost 3 bases. CDR3 length equals 14 residues. Germline loops: CDR1 MNHEY, CDR2 SVGAGI. DNA of the CDR3: TGTGCCAGCAGTTATCGTGCGGGGGGCTACGAGCAGTACTTC. The encoded protein is CASSYRAGGYEQYF.

The count of this clone is one. V gene TRBV5-1 combines with J gene TRBJ2-1; D remains unclear. Germline assignment: CDR1 SGHRS and CDR2 YFSETQ. Between the trimmed V and J ends, which lost 2 bases and 9 bases, there was a span of 12 bases. The CDR3 runs 13 residues. The CDR3 is CASSFSLSGEQFF. CDR3 DNA: TGCGCCAGCAGCTTTAGTTTATCGGGTGAGCAGTTCTTC.

J is TRBJ2-7 and V is TRBV6-5, with 9 bases that match TRBD1. CDR1 MNHEY and CDR2 SVGAGI come from the germline V gene. CDR3 size: 14 residues. V was pared by 6 bases and J by 4 bases, with 7 bases of the junction left unmatched. Written as DNA, the CDR3 is TGTGCCAGCAGGCGCGGACAGGGGATATACGAGCAGTACTTC. It codes for CASRRGQGIYEQYF.

The chain links TRBV5-8 to TRBJ1-6; a possible D gene is TRBD1 (6 bases). Germline CDR1 and CDR2: SGHTS and YDEGEE. V gave up 6 bases and J gave up 6 bases, with 13 bases separating them. The CDR3 extends over 14 amino acids. Here the CDR3 reads CASNPGQINSPLHF. Written as DNA, the CDR3 is TGTGCCAGCAACCCCGGACAGATTAATTCACCCCTCCACTTT. Based on the CDR3 plus reference TRBV5-8 and TRBJ1-6, the full variable domain is EAGVTQSPTHLIKTRGQQATLRCSPISGHTSVYWYQQALGLGLQFLLWYDEGEERNRGNFPPRFSGRQFPNYSSELNVNALELEDSALYLCASNPGQINSPLHFGNGTRLTVT.